One and the same sample provided the 23 T cell receptor beta chains below, sequenced in a study of T cells in tuberculosis. The protocol was immunoSEQ multiplex PCR, while the TCRdb copy is restricted to in-frame clones and leaves out a portion. The repertoire consists of tens of thousands of clones, with 85% to 90% occurring once and the leading ten covering 14% to 15%. The source material was PBMCs. The receptors here all came from a donor between 5 and 29 years old with latent tuberculosis or without tuberculosis infection.

The V and J genes are TRBV11-2 and TRBJ2-1; D remains unclear. Germline CDR1 is SGHAT and CDR2 is FQNNGV. The V and J ends lost 2 bases and 8 bases respectively, with 22 bases between them. This CDR3 is 17 amino acids long. The CDR3 bases are TGTGCCAGCAGCTTAAGTGGGTTGGGTCCTAGGATCGATGAGCAGTTCTTC. Protein sequence: CASSLSGLGPRIDEQFF.

The chain has TRBV19 and TRBJ2-6; 7 bases align to TRBD1. The length of the CDR3 is 14 residues. V shed 1 base and J 9 bases; nucleotides not matched to a gene: 3. The germline gives CDR1 LNHDA, CDR2 SQIVND (reference sequence). The CDR3 sequence: CASSIGGGFNVLTF. The CDR3 DNA reads TGTGCCAGTAGTATAGGAGGGGGCTTCAACGTCCTGACTTTC.

V gene TRBV15 combines with J gene TRBJ2-7; TRBD1 agrees at 9 bases. There are 15 residues in the CDR3. The J segment lost 3 bases and the V segment lost 0 bases, leaving 3 bases of the junction unmatched. The germline CDR1 and CDR2 sequences are LNHNV and YYDKDF (reference sequence). CDR3 residues: CATSRDPTGGYEQYF. The CDR3 DNA sequence: TGTGCCACCAGCAGAGATCCGACAGGGGGCTACGAGCAGTACTTC.

The J gene is TRBJ1-1, the V gene TRBV19, with D maybe TRBD1 (6 bases). The germline gives CDR1 LNHDA, CDR2 SQIVND (reference sequence). Between the trimmed V and J ends, which lost 4 bases and 8 bases, there was a span of 11 bases. The CDR3 extends over 12 amino acids. This chain's CDR3 is CASSTTGWEAFF. The CDR3 DNA sequence: TGTGCCAGTAGTACCACAGGGTGGGAAGCTTTCTTT.

This chain joins TRBV28 and TRBJ1-3, with D perhaps TRBD1 (6 bases). This CDR3 contains 16 residues. V gave up 7 bases and J gave up 4 bases, with 20 bases separating them. Germline V gene sequence: CDR1 MDHEN, CDR2 SYDVKM. CDR3 residues: CASISAGTPLGNTIYF. CDR3 DNA: TGTGCCAGCATTTCTGCCGGGACACCACTCGGAAACACCATATATTTT. The variable domain in full, completed from reference TRBV28 and TRBJ1-3, reads DVKVTQSSRYLVKRTGEKVFLECVQDMDHENMFWYRQDPGLGLRLIYFSYDVKMKEKGDIPEGYSVSREKKERFSLILESASTNQTSMYLCASISAGTPLGNTIYFGEGSWLTVV.

The chain links TRBV6-4 to TRBJ2-6, with a possible D match to TRBD2 (6 bases). This CDR3 is 14 amino acids long. Germline V CDR1 and CDR2: MRHNA, SNTAGT. V was pared by 3 bases and J by 3 bases, with 6 bases between. The CDR3 bases are TGTGCCAGCAGTGAGGAGGGTGGGGCCAACGTCCTGACTTTC. This sequence encodes CASSEEGGANVLTF.

J is TRBJ2-3 and V is TRBV27; no reliable D call. Germline V lookup: CDR1 MNHEY, CDR2 SMNVEV (reference sequence). The CDR3 has 13 amino acids. Trimming removed 6 bases from V and 6 bases from J, with 13 bases in between. The CDR3 reads CASSLFTPDTQYF. CDR3 DNA sequence: TGTGCCAGCAGCCTATTTACCCCTGATACGCAGTATTTT.

This CDR3 is CASSEGGGGGTDTQYF. The DNA for the CDR3 is TGTGCCAGCAGTGAAGGGGGCGGGGGGGGCACAGATACGCAGTATTTT. This chain links TRBV6-1 with TRBJ2-3; 9 bases are shared with TRBD2. CDR3 length: 16 amino acids. J lost 1 base, V lost 1 base, and 3 bases had no gene match. From germline, CDR1 is MNHNS and CDR2 SASEGT.

The V gene is TRBV15, the J gene TRBJ2-1; possible D gene TRBD1, 5 bases. CDR3 length: 13 amino acids. Germline V gene sequence: CDR1 LNHNV, CDR2 YYDKDF (reference sequence). Trimming removed 1 base at V and 8 bases at J, with 9 bases between. The CDR3 here is CATSRAGPDEQFF. Written as DNA, the CDR3 is TGTGCCACCAGCAGAGCAGGGCCCGATGAGCAGTTCTTC.

V is TRBV9 and J is TRBJ2-2; D is perhaps TRBD1 (5 bases). This CDR3 is built from 17 residues. Germline-derived CDR1 and CDR2 are SGDLS and YYNGEE. Trimming cost V 3 bases and J 1 base, with 16 bases left between them. The CDR3 nucleotides read TGTGCCAGCAGCGCCAGGGCCCCAGGGATGAACACCGGGGAGCTGTTTTTT. Amino acids: CASSARAPGMNTGELFF.

This sequence joins TRBV4-1 and TRBJ2-3; TRBD2 agrees at 7 bases. The CDR3 contains 17 residues. V trimming: 3 bases; J trimming: 1 base; junction bases outside the gene matches: 10. The V gene's germline CDR1 is MGHRA and CDR2 YSYEKL. The CDR3 DNA reads TGCGCCAGCAGCCATCTAGGGAGGGAGGCGCGCACAGATACGCAGTATTTT. Its translation is CASSHLGREARTDTQYF.

The sample holds a few counts of this clone. The chain employs TRBV7-2 and TRBJ1-5; 8 bases are a match to TRBD1. The junction had 4 bases not matched to a gene; V was cut back by 4 bases and J by 5 bases. The CDR3 extends over 14 amino acids. Germline V CDR1 and CDR2: SGHTA, FQGNSA. The CDR3 loop is CASSSDRGDQPQHF. Here the CDR3 DNA reads TGTGCCAGCAGCTCCGACAGGGGAGATCAGCCCCAGCATTTT.

The CDR3 DNA sequence: TGTGCCAGCAGTAGGACAGGGGGAAACACTGAAGCTTTCTTT. It is translated as CASSRTGGNTEAFF. The rearrangement links TRBV27 to TRBJ1-1; 10 bases align to TRBD1. The CDR3 loop spans 14 amino acids. Germline V gene lookup returns CDR1 MNHEY and CDR2 SMNVEV (reference sequence). V shed 5 bases and J 2 bases; nucleotides not matched to a gene: 2.

The chain has TRBV5-6 and TRBJ1-1; 9 nucleotides align to TRBD1. Germline values: CDR1 SGHDT, CDR2 YYEEEE. V lost 3 bases, J lost 4 bases, and 4 bases stayed unmatched. The CDR3 runs 14 residues. Written as DNA, the CDR3 is TGTGCCAGCAGCTGGCTACAGGGGGCCACTGAAGCTTTCTTT. Its protein is CASSWLQGATEAFF.

The chain is built from TRBV4-3 and TRBJ1-2; D unresolved. The CDR3 covers 16 residues. V dropped 3 bases and J dropped 0 bases, with 14 bases sitting between them. Germline CDR1 reads LGHNA; CDR2 reads YSLEER. CDR3 nucleotides: TGCGCCAGCAGCCAGCACCCTAGGCGATCTAACTATGGCTACACCTTC. Translated: CASSQHPRRSNYGYTF.

V and J are TRBV7-2 and TRBJ2-7, with D uncertain. Germline lookup yields CDR1 SGHTA and CDR2 FQGNSA. Trimming removed 5 bases from V and 3 bases from J, with 5 bases in between. This CDR3 is 11 amino acids long. The CDR3 protein is CASSLYYEQYF. DNA of the CDR3: TGTGCCAGCAGCCTTTACTACGAGCAGTACTTC.

In this sample, this clone turned up a few times. In nucleotides, the CDR3 is TGTGCCAGCAGCATGAGGAGCGGGGCTGCCTACGAGCAGTACTTC. Amino acids: CASSMRSGAAYEQYF. V and J are TRBV5-8 and TRBJ2-7, with TRBD2 identical over 7 bases. Trimming removed 4 bases from V and 2 bases from J; junction bases left unmatched: 9. CDR1 and CDR2 from the germline V gene are SGHTS and YDEGEE. This CDR3 contains 15 residues.

J is TRBJ2-1 and V is TRBV4-1, with 9 bases that match TRBD2. The CDR3 runs 17 residues. The J segment lost 2 bases and the V segment lost 2 bases, leaving 7 bases of the junction unmatched. CDR1 is MGHRA, CDR2 YSYEKL, per germline. DNA of the CDR3: TGCGCCAGCAGCCAATCATTAGCGGGGGCCACCTACAATGAGCAGTTCTTC. This codes for CASSQSLAGATYNEQFF.

The chain is built from TRBV5-5 and TRBJ1-2; 7 bases are shared with TRBD1. The J segment lost 7 bases and the V segment lost 0 bases, leaving 9 bases of the junction unmatched. The CDR3 consists of 15 residues. Germline CDR1 SGHKS, CDR2 YYEKEE (reference sequence). The CDR3 nucleotides are TGTGCCAGCAGCTTGGTTCCCAGGGGGACTGGTGGCTACACCTTC. Its translation is CASSLVPRGTGGYTF.

The J gene is TRBJ2-7, the V gene TRBV15, with D maybe TRBD2 (5 bases). Germline CDR1 LNHNV, CDR2 YYDKDF (reference sequence). The germline V and J ends were trimmed by 1 base and 3 bases, with 10 bases remaining between them. This CDR3 is 14 amino acids long. The CDR3 bases are TGTGCCACCAGCAGAGGGGCGGGTCGCTACGAGCAGTACTTC. It translates to CATSRGAGRYEQYF.

The chain has TRBV30 and TRBJ2-3; TRBD2 might be the D (6 bases). Germline V gene data show CDR1 as GTSNPN and CDR2 as SVGIG (reference sequence). Trimming stripped 0 bases from V and 7 bases from J, with 14 bases between. The CDR3 length is 14 residues. The CDR3 DNA is TGTGCCTGGAGTGTATCCGGGGGTCCTTATACGCAGTATTTT. As protein: CAWSVSGGPYTQYF.

The chain has TRBV29-1 and TRBJ1-2, with 9 positions matching TRBD1. Trimming took 6 bases from V and 3 from J; bases not matched to a gene: 8. The germline V gene encodes CDR1 SQVTM and CDR2 ANQGSEA. CDR3 length: 14 amino acids. The CDR3 region has the DNA TGCAGCGTCGTAGGGGACAGGGCTGACTATGGCTACACCTTC. It yields the protein CSVVGDRADYGYTF.

The chain joins TRBV10-3 to TRBJ2-2; TRBD1 agrees at 7 bases. With 0 bases clipped from V and 5 bases from J, the junction kept 9 bases outside the gene matches. CDR3 length: 17 amino acids. Germline V gives CDR1 ENHRY, CDR2 SYGVKD. In DNA form, the CDR3 reads TGTGCCATCAGTGAGTCATTTTCAGGGGGAAGGACCGGGGAGCTGTTTTTT. Protein product: CAISESFSGGRTGELFF.